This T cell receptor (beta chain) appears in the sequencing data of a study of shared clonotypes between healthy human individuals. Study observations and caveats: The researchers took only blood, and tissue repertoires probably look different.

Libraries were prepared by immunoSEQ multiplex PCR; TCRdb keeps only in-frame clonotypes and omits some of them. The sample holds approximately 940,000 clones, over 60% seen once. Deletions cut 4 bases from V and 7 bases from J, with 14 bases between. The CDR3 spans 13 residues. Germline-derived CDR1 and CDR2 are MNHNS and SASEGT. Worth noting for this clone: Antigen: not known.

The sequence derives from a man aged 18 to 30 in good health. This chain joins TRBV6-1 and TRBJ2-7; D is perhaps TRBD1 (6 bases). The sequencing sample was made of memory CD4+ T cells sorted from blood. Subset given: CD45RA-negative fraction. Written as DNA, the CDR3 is TGTGCCAGCAGTGTAACAGGGAGCAGGGAGCAGTACTTC. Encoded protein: CASSVTGSREQYF.